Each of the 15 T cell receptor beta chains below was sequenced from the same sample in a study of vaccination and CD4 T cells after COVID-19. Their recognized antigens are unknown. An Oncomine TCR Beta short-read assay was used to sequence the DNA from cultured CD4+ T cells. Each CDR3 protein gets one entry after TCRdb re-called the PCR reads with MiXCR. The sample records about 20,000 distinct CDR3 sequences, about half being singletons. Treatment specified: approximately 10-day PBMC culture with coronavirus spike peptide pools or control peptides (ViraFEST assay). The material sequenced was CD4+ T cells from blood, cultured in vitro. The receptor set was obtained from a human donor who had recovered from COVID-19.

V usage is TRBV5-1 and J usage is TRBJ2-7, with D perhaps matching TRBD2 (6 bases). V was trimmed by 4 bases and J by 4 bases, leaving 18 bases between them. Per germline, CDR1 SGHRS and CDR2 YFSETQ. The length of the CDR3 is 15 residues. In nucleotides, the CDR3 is TGCGCCAGCAGCGGAGGGAGAGGGGCAGCATACGAGCAGTACTTC. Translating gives CASSGGRGAAYEQYF. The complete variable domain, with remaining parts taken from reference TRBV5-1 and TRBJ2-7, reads KAGVTQTPRYLIKTRGQQVTLSCSPISGHRSVSWYQQTPGQGLQFLFEYFSETQRNKGNFPGRFSGRQFSNSRSEMNVSTLELGDSALYLCASSGGRGAAYEQYFGPGTRLTVT.

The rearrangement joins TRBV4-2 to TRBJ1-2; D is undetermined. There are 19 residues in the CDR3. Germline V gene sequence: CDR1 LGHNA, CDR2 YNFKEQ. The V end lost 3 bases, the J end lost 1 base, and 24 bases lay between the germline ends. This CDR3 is CASSQDWTKQIRGNYGYTF. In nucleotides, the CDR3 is TGTGCCAGCAGCCAGGACTGGACGAAACAAATCCGCGGTAACTATGGCTACACCTTC.

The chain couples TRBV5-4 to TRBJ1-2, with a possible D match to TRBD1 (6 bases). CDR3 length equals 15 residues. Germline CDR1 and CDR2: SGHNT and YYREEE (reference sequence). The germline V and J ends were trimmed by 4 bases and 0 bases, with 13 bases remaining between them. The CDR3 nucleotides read TGTGCCAGCAGCGCTGGGGCAGGGGCTAACTATGGCTACACCTTC. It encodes CASSAGAGANYGYTF. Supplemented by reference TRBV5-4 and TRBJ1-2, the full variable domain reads ETGVTQSPTHLIKTRGQQVTLRCSSQSGHNTVSWYQQALGQGPQFIFQYYREEENGRGNFPPRFSGLQFPNYSSELNVNALELDDSALYLCASSAGAGANYGYTFGSGTRLTVV.

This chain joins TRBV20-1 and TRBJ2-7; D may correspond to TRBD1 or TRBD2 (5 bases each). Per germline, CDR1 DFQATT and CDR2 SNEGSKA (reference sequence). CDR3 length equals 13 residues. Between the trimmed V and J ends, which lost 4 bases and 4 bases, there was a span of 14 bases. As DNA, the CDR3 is TGCAGTGCTAAACCCGGGACCACATACGAGCAGTACTTC. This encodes CSAKPGTTYEQYF.

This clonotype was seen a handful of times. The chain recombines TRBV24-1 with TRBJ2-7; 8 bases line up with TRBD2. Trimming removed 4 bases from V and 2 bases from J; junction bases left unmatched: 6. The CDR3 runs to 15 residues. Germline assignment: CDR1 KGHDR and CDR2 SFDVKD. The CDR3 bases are TGTGCCACCAGTGACGGGGGGGATTTACCCTACGAGCAGTACTTC. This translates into CATSDGGDLPYEQYF.

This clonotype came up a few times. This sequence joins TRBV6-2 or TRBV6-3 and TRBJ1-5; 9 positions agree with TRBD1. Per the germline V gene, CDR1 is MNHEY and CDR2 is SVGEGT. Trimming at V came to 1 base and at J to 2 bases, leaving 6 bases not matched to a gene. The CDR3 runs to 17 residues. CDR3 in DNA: TGTGCCAGCAGTTACTACGACCGGGACAGGGGCAATCAGCCCCAGCATTTT. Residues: CASSYYDRDRGNQPQHF.

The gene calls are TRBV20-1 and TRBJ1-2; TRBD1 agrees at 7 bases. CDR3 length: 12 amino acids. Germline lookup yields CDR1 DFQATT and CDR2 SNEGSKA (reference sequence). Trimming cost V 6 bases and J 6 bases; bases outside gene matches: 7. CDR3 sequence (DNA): TGCAGTGCCGCTGGCGACAGGGATGGCTACACCTTC. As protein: CSAAGDRDGYTF.

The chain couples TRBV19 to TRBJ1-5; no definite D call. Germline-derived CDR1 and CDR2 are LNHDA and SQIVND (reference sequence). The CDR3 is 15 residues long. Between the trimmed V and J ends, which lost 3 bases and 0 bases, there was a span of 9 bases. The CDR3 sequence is CASSIPGHSNQPQHF. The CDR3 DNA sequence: TGTGCCAGTAGTATTCCCGGGCATAGCAATCAGCCCCAGCATTTT.

The CDR3: CASREGLAGGKQETQYF. The DNA for the CDR3 is TGTGCCAGTAGGGAGGGGCTAGCGGGAGGGAAACAAGAGACCCAGTACTTC. The chain links TRBV28 to TRBJ2-5, with 12 nucleotides matching TRBD2. This CDR3 is 17 amino acids long. The germline gives CDR1 MDHEN, CDR2 SYDVKM. The junction had 13 bases not matched to a gene; V was cut back by 9 bases and J by 2 bases.

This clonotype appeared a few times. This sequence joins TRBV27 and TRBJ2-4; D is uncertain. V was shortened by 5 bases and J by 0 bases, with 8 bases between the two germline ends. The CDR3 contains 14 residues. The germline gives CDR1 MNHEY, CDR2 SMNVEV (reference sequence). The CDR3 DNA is TGTGCCAGCAGTCCAAACTCAGCCAAAAACATTCAGTACTTC. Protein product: CASSPNSAKNIQYF.

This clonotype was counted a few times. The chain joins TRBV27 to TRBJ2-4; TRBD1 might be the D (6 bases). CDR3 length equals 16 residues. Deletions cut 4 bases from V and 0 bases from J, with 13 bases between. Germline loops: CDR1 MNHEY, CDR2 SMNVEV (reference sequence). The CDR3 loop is CASSSGTTIAKNIQYF. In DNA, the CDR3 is TGTGCCAGCAGTTCCGGGACAACTATAGCCAAAAACATTCAGTACTTC.

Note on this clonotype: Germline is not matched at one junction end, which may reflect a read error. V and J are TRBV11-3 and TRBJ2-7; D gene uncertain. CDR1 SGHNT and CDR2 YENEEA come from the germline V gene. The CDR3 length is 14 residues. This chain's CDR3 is CASSLGATLYEQHF. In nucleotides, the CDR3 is TGTGCCAGCAGCTTAGGGGCTACCCTATACGAGCAGCACTTC.

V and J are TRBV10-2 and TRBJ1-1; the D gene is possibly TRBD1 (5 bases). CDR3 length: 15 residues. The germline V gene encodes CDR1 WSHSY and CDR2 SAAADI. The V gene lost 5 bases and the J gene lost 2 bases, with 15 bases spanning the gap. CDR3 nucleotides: TGCGCCAGCAGTCCAGAGAAAGGGGTAAACACTGAAGCTTTCTTT. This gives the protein CASSPEKGVNTEAFF.

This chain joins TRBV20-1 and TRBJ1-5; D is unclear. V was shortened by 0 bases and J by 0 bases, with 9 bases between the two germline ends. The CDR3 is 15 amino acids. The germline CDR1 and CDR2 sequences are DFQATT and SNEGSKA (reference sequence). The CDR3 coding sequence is TGCAGTGCTAGAGATAGGCGGAATAGCAATCAGCCCCAGCATTTT. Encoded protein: CSARDRRNSNQPQHF.

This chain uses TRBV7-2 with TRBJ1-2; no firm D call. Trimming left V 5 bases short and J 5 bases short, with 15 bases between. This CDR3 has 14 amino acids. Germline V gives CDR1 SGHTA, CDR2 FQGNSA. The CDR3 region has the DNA TGTGCCAGCAGCGAACGGACGATAGGGTATGGCTACACCTTC. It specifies CASSERTIGYGYTF.